Here is one T cell receptor (beta chain) with its context. Its antigen is as yet unknown. This specimen comes from a study of cytomegalovirus exposure and HLA in healthy donors. Whole-study context: T cells numbering around 170 million yielded 100 million to 120 million unique TCR beta sequences in an earlier analysis. Of around 400 genotyped donors, 81% grouped in the Caucasian-associated ancestry cluster.

The PCR employed 60 Vbeta primers together with 13 Jbeta primers. Clones were read by immunoSEQ multiplex PCR, and TCRdb kept only the in-frame ones, dropping some. The table lists roughly 180,000 clones, about four fifths of them singletons, with around 0.27% in the top ten. This CDR3 spans 12 amino acids. CDR1 and CDR2 from the germline V gene are SQVTM and ANQGSEA. V dropped 5 bases and J dropped 6; count of bases not matched to a gene: 3. Whole-study results and caveats: Most CMV-associated TCR beta chains appeared HLA-restricted in a later analysis.

The receptor's source is a boy under 18 in good health and CMV-seronegative. The V call is TRBV29-1, the J call TRBJ2-2; TRBD1 agrees at 7 bases. The specimen sequenced was PBMCs. The CDR3 coding sequence is TGCAGCGTTCTGACAGGGCCCGGGGAGCTGTTTTTT. It specifies CSVLTGPGELFF.